Listed here are 7 T cell receptor beta chains from one sample, sequenced in a study of blood T cell repertoires in COVID-19. Only in-frame clones appear in the TCRdb table, and some are missing; sequencing was by immunoSEQ multiplex PCR. The sample includes approximately 140,000 clones, over 65% of them seen just once. Sequenced material: peripheral blood. These receptors all come from a man aged 45 to 65 with acute or convalescent COVID-19.

V usage is TRBV9 and J usage is TRBJ2-1; 12 bases match TRBD1. Trimming at V came to 5 bases and at J to 8 bases, leaving 11 bases not matched to a gene. The CDR3 is 16 residues long. Looked up from germline, CDR1 is SGDLS and CDR2 is YYNGEE. CDR3 region: CASSVKAGTGGDEQFF. CDR3 in DNA: TGTGCCAGCAGTGTGAAGGCCGGGACAGGGGGCGATGAGCAGTTCTTC.

The chain employs TRBV18 and TRBJ2-3, with D maybe TRBD1 (6 bases). V gave up 0 bases and J gave up 6 bases, with 10 bases separating them. From germline, CDR1 is KGHSH and CDR2 LQKENI. CDR3 size: 14 residues. DNA for the CDR3: TGTGCCAGCTCACCACCGCAGGGGTGGGATACGCAGTATTTT. Its protein product is CASSPPQGWDTQYF.

The chain carries TRBV5-8 and TRBJ2-5, with 8 bases identical to TRBD1. The CDR3 totals 15 residues. Germline CDR1 SGHTS, CDR2 YDEGEE. The ends lost 2 bases at V and 4 bases at J; junction bases unmatched: 7. CDR3 DNA: TGTGCCAGCAGCTTAGCCGACAGGGGTGGAGAGACCCAGTACTTC. Its translation is CASSLADRGGETQYF.

V is TRBV29-1 and J is TRBJ2-7, with 9 bases matching TRBD1. V shed 1 base, J shed 1 base, and the junction held 14 bases outside the gene matches. Germline-derived CDR1 and CDR2 are SQVTM and ANQGSEA. The CDR3 length is 18 residues. In DNA form, the CDR3 reads TGCAGCGTTGAAGGTCCGGGACAGGGAGATCTTTGGTCCTACGAGCAGTACGTC. Its protein product is CSVEGPGQGDLWSYEQYV.

The chain couples TRBV30 to TRBJ1-2; 12 bases agree with TRBD1. CDR3 length: 14 amino acids. The ends lost 5 bases at V and 6 bases at J; junction bases unmatched: 7. Germline CDR1 is GTSNPN and CDR2 is SVGIG (reference sequence). The CDR3 loop is CAWGTGGALNGYTF. For the CDR3, the DNA is TGTGCCTGGGGGACAGGGGGCGCTTTGAATGGCTACACCTTC.

The gene calls are TRBV30 and TRBJ2-5; TRBD1 might be the D (6 bases). CDR3 length equals 13 residues. Germline loops: CDR1 GTSNPN, CDR2 SVGIG (reference sequence). The V gene lost 1 base and the J gene lost 2 bases, with 8 bases spanning the gap. The CDR3, as DNA: TGTGCCTGGAGTGAGGGGGATCAAGAGACCCAGTACTTC. Translating it yields CAWSEGDQETQYF.

The chain carries TRBV6-5 and TRBJ1-2, with a possible D match to TRBD1 (5 bases). Germline values: CDR1 MNHEY, CDR2 SVGAGI. The CDR3 runs to 14 residues. V was pared by 4 bases and J by 0 bases, with 9 bases between. CDR3 protein: CASSWGTANYGYTF. In DNA, the CDR3 is TGTGCCAGCAGTTGGGGGACTGCTAACTATGGCTACACCTTC.